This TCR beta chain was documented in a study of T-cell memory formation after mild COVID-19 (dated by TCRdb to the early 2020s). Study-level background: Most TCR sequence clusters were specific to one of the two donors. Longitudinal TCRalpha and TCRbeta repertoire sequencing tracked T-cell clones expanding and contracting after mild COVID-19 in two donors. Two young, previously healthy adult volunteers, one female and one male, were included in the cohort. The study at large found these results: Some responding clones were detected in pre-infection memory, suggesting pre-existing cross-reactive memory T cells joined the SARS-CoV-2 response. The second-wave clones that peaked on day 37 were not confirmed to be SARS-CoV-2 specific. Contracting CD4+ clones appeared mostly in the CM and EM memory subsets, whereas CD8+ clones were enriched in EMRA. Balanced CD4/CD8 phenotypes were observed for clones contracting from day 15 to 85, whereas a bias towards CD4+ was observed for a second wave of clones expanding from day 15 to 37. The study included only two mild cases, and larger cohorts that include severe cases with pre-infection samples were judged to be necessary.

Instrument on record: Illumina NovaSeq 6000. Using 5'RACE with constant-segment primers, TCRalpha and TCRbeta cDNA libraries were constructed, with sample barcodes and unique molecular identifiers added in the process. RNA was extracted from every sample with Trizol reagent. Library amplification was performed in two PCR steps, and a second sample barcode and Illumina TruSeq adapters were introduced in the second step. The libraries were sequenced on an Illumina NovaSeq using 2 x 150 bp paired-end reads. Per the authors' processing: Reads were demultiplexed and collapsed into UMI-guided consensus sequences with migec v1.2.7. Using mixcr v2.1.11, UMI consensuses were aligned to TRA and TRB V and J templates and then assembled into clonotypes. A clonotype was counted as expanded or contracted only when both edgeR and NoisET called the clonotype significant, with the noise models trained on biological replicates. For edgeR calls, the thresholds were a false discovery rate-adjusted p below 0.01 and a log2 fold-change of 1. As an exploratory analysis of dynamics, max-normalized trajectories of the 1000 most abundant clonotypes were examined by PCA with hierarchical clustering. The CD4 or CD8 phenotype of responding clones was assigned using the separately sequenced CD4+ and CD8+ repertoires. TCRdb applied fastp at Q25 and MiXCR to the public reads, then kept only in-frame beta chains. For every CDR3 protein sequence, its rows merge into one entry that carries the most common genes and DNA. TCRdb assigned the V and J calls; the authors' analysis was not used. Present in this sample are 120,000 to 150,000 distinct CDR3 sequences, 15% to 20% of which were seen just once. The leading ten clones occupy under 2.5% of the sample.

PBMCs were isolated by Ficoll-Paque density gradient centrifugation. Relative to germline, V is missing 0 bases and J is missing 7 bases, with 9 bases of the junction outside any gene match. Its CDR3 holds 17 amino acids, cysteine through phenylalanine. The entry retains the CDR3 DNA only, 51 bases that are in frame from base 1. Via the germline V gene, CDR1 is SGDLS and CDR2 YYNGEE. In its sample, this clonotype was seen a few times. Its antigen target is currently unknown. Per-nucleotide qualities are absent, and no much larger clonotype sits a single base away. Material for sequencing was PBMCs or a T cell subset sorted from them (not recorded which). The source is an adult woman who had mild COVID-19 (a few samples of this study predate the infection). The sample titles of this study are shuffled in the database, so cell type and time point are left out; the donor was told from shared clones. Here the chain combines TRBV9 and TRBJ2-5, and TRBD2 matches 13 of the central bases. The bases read TGTGCCAGCAGCGTAGCTACTAGCGGGGGGGCCGAGGGGACCCAGTACTTC. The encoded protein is CASSVATSGGAEGTQYF.